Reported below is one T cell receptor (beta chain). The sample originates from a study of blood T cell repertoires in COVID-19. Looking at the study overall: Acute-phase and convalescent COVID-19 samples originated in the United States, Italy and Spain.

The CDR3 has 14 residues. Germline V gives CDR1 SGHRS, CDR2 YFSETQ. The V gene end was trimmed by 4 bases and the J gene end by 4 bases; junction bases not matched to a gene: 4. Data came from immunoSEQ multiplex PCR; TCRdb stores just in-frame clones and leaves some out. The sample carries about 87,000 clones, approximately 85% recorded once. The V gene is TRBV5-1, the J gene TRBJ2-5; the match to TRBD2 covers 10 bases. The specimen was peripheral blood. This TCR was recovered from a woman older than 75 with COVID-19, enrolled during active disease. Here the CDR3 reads CASSITSGVETQYF. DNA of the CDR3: TGCGCCAGCAGCATTACTAGCGGGGTAGAGACCCAGTACTTC.